One and the same sample provided the 15 T cell receptor beta chains below, sequenced in a study of blood T cell repertoires in COVID-19. The assay was immunoSEQ multiplex PCR, and TCRdb's table has in-frame clones only and misses some. The table shows about 160,000 clones, with around 85% occurring only once. Sequencing input: peripheral blood. The receptor set was obtained from a man at least 80 years old with COVID-19, enrolled during active disease.

The chain couples TRBV6-5 to TRBJ1-2; 9 bases align to TRBD1. CDR1 and CDR2 from the germline V gene are MNHEY and SVGAGI. The CDR3 length is 15 residues. V shed 4 bases and J 5 bases; nucleotides not matched to a gene: 8. The CDR3 reads CASSSGTGLGYGYTF. The CDR3 DNA sequence: TGTGCCAGCAGTTCCGGGACAGGGCTCGGGTATGGCTACACCTTC.

The chain employs TRBV5-4 and TRBJ1-5, with unresolved D. Trimming stripped 0 bases from V and 4 bases from J, with 5 bases between. CDR1 and CDR2 (germline): SGHNT, YYREEE (reference sequence). This CDR3 has 13 residues. The chain's CDR3 is CASSLDNNQPQHF. Written as DNA, the CDR3 is TGTGCCAGCAGCTTGGACAATAATCAGCCCCAGCATTTT. Combining the CDR3 with reference TRBV5-4 and TRBJ1-5 gives the whole variable domain ETGVTQSPTHLIKTRGQQVTLRCSSQSGHNTVSWYQQALGQGPQFIFQYYREEENGRGNFPPRFSGLQFPNYSSELNVNALELDDSALYLCASSLDNNQPQHFGDGTRLSIL.

This chain connects TRBV7-2 to TRBJ2-5; 9 bases map to TRBD2. The CDR3 totals 15 residues. Losses at the gene ends were 4 bases for V and 2 bases for J; bases not matched to a gene: 5. CDR1 is SGHTA, CDR2 FQGNSA, per germline. Here the CDR3 DNA reads TGTGCCAGCAGCTCGGGACTAGCACTACAAGAGACCCAGTACTTC. Its protein is CASSSGLALQETQYF.

This clone was detected once. The chain uses TRBV18 and TRBJ2-6; D ambiguous. This CDR3 contains 16 residues. Trimming removed 3 bases from V and 0 bases from J, with 9 bases in between. Germline-derived CDR1 and CDR2 are KGHSH and LQKENI. In DNA, the CDR3 is TGTGCCAGCTCACCCGGCGGCATCTCTGGGGCCAACGTCCTGACTTTC. Translated, it gives CASSPGGISGANVLTF.

V gene TRBV20-1 combines with J gene TRBJ2-1; 10 bases are shared with TRBD2. J lost 7 bases, V lost 4 bases, and 10 bases had no gene match. The CDR3 loop spans 15 amino acids. Germline loops: CDR1 DFQATT, CDR2 SNEGSKA (reference sequence). CDR3 DNA sequence: TGCAGTGCTAATGAGCGGGGGGGCAGTTGGAATGAGCAGTTCTTC. It encodes CSANERGGSWNEQFF.

The V gene is TRBV2, the J gene TRBJ2-7; a possible D gene is TRBD2 (6 bases). The germline gives CDR1 SNHLY, CDR2 FYNNEI. The CDR3 totals 12 residues. V was shortened by 11 bases and J by 7 bases, with 18 bases between the two germline ends. The CDR3 DNA follows: TGTGCCGGAGGGATCCAGGGAATGGAGCAGTACTTC. Protein: CAGGIQGMEQYF.

The V gene is TRBV18, the J gene TRBJ2-3; a weak D match, TRBD2 (6 bases). Trimming shortened V by 3 bases and J by 7 bases, and 14 bases separated the two germline ends. Germline V gene sequence: CDR1 KGHSH, CDR2 LQKENI. The CDR3 runs to 14 residues. Written as DNA, the CDR3 is TGTGCCAGCTCACCTGGGACGCTAGCGAATACGCAGTATTTT. It codes for CASSPGTLANTQYF. Full variable domain (missing parts from reference TRBV18 and TRBJ2-3): NAGVMQNPRHLVRRRGQEARLRCSPMKGHSHVYWYRQLPEEGLKFMVYLQKENIIDESGMPKERFSAEFPKEGPSILRIQQVVRGDSAAYFCASSPGTLANTQYFGPGTRLTVL.

This chain links TRBV12-3 or TRBV12-4 with TRBJ2-3; D remains unclear. The V and J ends lost 3 bases and 5 bases respectively, with 6 bases between them. The CDR3 runs to 12 residues. CDR3 sequence reads: CASSFNLDTQYF. The CDR3 nucleotides read TGTGCCAGCAGTTTTAATCTAGATACGCAGTATTTT.

This sequence joins TRBV3-1 (or the pseudogene TRBV3-2) and TRBJ2-1, with D perhaps TRBD2 (6 bases). Germline values: CDR1 LGHDT, CDR2 YNNKEL (reference sequence). The CDR3 runs 18 residues. V lost 1 base and J 10 bases, leaving 26 bases between the germline ends. The CDR3 DNA follows: TGTGCCAGCAGCCAAGTAGGGACTCTCGGGACGGCAGGCGGGGAGCAGTTCTTC. Protein: CASSQVGTLGTAGGEQFF.

The V call is TRBV4-2, the J call TRBJ1-6; weak D call: TRBD1 (5 bases). V was shortened by 0 bases and J by 3 bases, with 9 bases between the two germline ends. The CDR3 contains 16 residues. Germline-derived CDR1 and CDR2 are LGHNA and YNFKEQ. The CDR3 region is CASSQDPGIYNSPLHF. For the CDR3, the DNA is TGTGCCAGCAGCCAAGATCCAGGGATCTATAATTCACCCCTCCACTTT.

The genes are TRBV12-3 or TRBV12-4 and TRBJ1-2, with TRBD1 as a possible D gene (5 bases). With 6 bases removed from V and 8 bases from J, the gap between germline ends came to 16 bases. The CDR3 has 13 residues. In nucleotides, the CDR3 is TGTGCCAGCAGCGAGAGGGCCCGGGGGGGCTACACCTTC. This encodes CASSERARGGYTF.

The chain links TRBV2 to TRBJ1-1; tentatively, D is TRBD1 (5 bases). This CDR3 is 13 amino acids long. In germline, CDR1 is SNHLY, CDR2 FYNNEI. V shed 7 bases and J shed 2 bases, with 11 bases lying between them. The DNA for the CDR3 is TGTGCCAGCATTACAGGCTTCAACACTGAAGCTTTCTTT. It specifies CASITGFNTEAFF.

This clone was seen once. The CDR3, as DNA: TGTGCCAGCAGCCAAGCAGGGTTCAGCAATCAGCCCCAGCATTTT. This encodes CASSQAGFSNQPQHF. The gene calls are TRBV4-2 and TRBJ1-5; possibly TRBD1 for D (5 bases). This CDR3 has 15 residues. Germline lookup yields CDR1 LGHNA and CDR2 YNFKEQ. The V and J ends lost 1 base and 1 base respectively, with 8 bases between them.

The chain recombines TRBV7-9 with TRBJ1-4; unclear D gene. V was cut by 4 bases and J by 4 bases, with 19 bases left in between. CDR1 is SEHNR, CDR2 FQNEAQ, per germline (reference sequence). The CDR3 sequence is 17 residues long. This CDR3 reads CASSSSRRGVNNEKLFF. For the CDR3, the DNA is TGTGCCAGCAGCTCTTCCCGACGCGGGGTGAATAATGAAAAACTGTTTTTT.

This clone was recorded only once. This chain uses TRBV20-1 with TRBJ2-3; 11 bases are a match to TRBD2. Germline V gene data show CDR1 as DFQATT and CDR2 as SNEGSKA (reference sequence). There are 17 residues in the CDR3. Trimming cost V 3 bases and J 5 bases; bases outside gene matches: 13. CDR3 bases: TGCAGTGCTAGTTGGGGCTTAGCGGGGGGGCTAAGAGATACGCAGTATTTT. Amino acids: CSASWGLAGGLRDTQYF.